The clone carrying this T cell receptor beta chain was found once. Its matching antigen is unknown. From germline, CDR1 is DFQATT and CDR2 SNEGSKA (reference sequence). The V and J ends lost 4 bases and 4 bases respectively, with 8 bases between them. The CDR3 length is 13 residues. These data originate in a study of CD8 T cells in Susac syndrome. General study results and limits: CD4+ repertoires of Susac syndrome patients lacked detectable clonal expansion.

The T cells that were sequenced for TCR beta were CD8+ and CD4+ cells from blood. Negative isolation yielded the CD8+ and CD4+ T cells, while FACS enriched the TEMRA cells. Roughly 0.45 to 1 ug RNA was reverse transcribed with random hexamers. In TCRdb, the immunoSEQ multiplex PCR reads were re-called with MiXCR into one record per CDR3 protein. The sample yields some 99,000 distinct CDR3 sequences, 90% to 95% seen once. The material sequenced was CD4+ T cells from PBMCs. The V call is TRBV20-1, the J call TRBJ1-6; possibly TRBD1 for D (5 bases). The TCR sequence derives from a human donor with Susac syndrome. The CDR3: CSAMTDYNSPLHF. The CDR3, as DNA: TGCAGTGCTATGACAGATTATAATTCACCCCTCCACTTT.